This T cell receptor beta chain is from a study of blood T cell repertoires in COVID-19. At the level of the study: Spain, Italy and the United States supplied samples that represented acute and convalescent COVID-19.

In the authors' workflow: Reference gene primer amplification gave estimated nucleated cell counts. This table comes from immunoSEQ multiplex PCR, and its TCRdb copy is limited to in-frame clones, with some not included. V and J calls plus clone size are reproduced from that table; the DNA served to infer D and trimming. The data show roughly 450,000 clones, roughly 88% seen once. This CDR3 has 14 residues. Germline values: CDR1 SGHTS, CDR2 YDEGEE. Trimming took off 3 bases at V and 4 bases at J, with 13 bases between the two ends. Cohort 3 donors were reported recovered after two negative PCRs, clearance, or symptom resolution.

V is TRBV5-8 and J is TRBJ1-2, with D hard to call. The source of this sequence is a man between 18 and 29 years old who had recovered from COVID-19. The sample was PBMCs or T cells enriched from blood (not recorded which). The CDR3 here is CASSSAGNVYGYTF. In nucleotides, the CDR3 is TGTGCCAGCAGCTCGGCAGGAAACGTCTATGGCTACACCTTC.